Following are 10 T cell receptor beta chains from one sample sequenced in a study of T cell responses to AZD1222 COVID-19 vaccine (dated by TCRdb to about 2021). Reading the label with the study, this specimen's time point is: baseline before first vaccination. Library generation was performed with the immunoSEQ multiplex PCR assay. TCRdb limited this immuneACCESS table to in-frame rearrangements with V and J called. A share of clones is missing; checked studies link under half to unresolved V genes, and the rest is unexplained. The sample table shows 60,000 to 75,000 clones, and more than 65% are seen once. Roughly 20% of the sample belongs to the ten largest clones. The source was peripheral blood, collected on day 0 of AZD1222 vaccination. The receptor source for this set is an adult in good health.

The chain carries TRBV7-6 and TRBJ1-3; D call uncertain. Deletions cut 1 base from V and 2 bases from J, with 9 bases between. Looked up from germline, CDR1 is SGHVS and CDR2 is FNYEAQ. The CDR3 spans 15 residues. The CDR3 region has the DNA TGTGCCAGCAGCTTAGACTGGACCCCTGGAAACACCATATATTTT. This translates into CASSLDWTPGNTIYF.

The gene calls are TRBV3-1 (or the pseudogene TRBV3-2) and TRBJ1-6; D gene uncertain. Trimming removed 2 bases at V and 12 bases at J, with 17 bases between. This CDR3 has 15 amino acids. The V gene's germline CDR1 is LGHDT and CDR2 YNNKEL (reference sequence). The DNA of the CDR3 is TGTGCCAGCAGCCAAAAACCCGTAGGGCTCATACCCCTCCACTTT. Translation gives CASSQKPVGLIPLHF.

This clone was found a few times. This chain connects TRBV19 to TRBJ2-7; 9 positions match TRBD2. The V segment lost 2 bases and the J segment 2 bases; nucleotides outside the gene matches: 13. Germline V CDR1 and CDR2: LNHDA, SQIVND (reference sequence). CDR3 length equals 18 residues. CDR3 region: CASSIRPLRLAAPYEQYF. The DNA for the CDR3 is TGTGCCAGTAGTATAAGGCCCCTTCGACTAGCGGCTCCCTACGAGCAGTACTTC.

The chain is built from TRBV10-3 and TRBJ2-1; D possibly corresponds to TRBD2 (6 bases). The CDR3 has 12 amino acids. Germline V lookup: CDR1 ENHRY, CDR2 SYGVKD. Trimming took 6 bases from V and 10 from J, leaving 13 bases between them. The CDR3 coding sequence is TGTGCCATCAGGCGCACAGGAGGGGAGCAGTTCTTC. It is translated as CAIRRTGGEQFF.

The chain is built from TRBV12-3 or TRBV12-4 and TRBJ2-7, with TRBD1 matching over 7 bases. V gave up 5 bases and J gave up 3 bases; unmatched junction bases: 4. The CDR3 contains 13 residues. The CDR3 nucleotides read TGTGCCAGCAGTCGACAGGGAAACTACGAGCAGTACTTC. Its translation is CASSRQGNYEQYF.

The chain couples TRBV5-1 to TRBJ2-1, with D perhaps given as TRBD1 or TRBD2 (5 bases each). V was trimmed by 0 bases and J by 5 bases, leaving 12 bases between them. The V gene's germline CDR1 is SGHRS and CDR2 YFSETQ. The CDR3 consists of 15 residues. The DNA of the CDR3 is TGCGCCAGCAGCTTGGTCGGGGACCCAAACAATGAGCAGTTCTTC. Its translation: CASSLVGDPNNEQFF.

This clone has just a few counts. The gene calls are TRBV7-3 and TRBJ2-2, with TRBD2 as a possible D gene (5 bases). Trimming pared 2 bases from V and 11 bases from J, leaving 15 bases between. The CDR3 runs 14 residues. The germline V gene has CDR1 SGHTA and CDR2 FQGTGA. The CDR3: CASSLGLARGELFF. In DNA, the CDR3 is TGTGCCAGCAGCTTAGGCCTAGCCAGAGGAGAGCTGTTTTTT.

CDR3 loop: CASSPQASENTGELFF. DNA of the CDR3: TGTGCCAGCAGCCCCCAGGCCAGTGAGAACACCGGGGAGCTGTTTTTT. The chain has TRBV7-3 and TRBJ2-2; D uncertain. V was clipped by 5 bases and J by 1 base, with 14 bases between them. The germline V gene has CDR1 SGHTA and CDR2 FQGTGA. The CDR3 totals 16 residues.

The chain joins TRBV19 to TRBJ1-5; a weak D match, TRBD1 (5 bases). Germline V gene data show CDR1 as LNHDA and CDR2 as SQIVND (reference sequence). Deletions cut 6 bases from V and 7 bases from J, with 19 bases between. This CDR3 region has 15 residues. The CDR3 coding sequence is TGTGCCAGTAGCGTGGGACGGTTTTTTCACCAGCCCCAGCATTTT. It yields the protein CASSVGRFFHQPQHF.

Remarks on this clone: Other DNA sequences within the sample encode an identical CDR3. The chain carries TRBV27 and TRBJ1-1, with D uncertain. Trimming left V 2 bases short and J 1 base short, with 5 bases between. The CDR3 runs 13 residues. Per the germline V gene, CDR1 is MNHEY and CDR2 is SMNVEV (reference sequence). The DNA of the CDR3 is TGTGCCAGCAGTTTAAAGGGGAACACTGAAGCTTTCTTT. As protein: CASSLKGNTEAFF.